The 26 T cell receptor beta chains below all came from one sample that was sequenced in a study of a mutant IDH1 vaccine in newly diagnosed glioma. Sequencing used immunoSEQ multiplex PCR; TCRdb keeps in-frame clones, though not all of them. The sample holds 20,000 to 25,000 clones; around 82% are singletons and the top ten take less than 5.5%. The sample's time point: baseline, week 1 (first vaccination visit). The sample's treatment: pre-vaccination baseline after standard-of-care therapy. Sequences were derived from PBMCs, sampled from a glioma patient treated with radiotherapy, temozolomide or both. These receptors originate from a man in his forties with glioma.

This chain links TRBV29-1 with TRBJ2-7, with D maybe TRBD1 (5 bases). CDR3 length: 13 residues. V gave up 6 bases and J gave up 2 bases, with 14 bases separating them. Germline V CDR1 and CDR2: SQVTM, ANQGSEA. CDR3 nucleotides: TGCAGCGTAAGCGCAGGGTTCACCTACGAGCAGTACTTC. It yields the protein CSVSAGFTYEQYF.

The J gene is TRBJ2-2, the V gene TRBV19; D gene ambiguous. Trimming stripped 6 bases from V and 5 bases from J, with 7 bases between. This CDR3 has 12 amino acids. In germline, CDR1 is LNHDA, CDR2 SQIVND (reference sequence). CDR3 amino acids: CASSYWTGELFF. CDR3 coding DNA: TGTGCCAGTAGCTATTGGACCGGGGAGCTGTTTTTT.

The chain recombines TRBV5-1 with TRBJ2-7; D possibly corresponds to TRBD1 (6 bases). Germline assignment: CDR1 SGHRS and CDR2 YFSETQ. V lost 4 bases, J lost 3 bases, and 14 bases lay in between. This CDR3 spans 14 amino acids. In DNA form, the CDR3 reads TGCGCCAGCAGCCTCCTAGGGGGTGGCTACGAGCAGTACTTC. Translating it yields CASSLLGGGYEQYF.

In nucleotides, the CDR3 is TGTGCCAGCAGCCCAACTCTCAACTGGGAAGAGACCCAGTACTTC. Amino acids: CASSPTLNWEETQYF. The chain is built from TRBV9 and TRBJ2-5, with unresolved D. This CDR3 spans 15 amino acids. Germline loops: CDR1 SGDLS, CDR2 YYNGEE. V was pared by 4 bases and J by 3 bases, with 16 bases between.

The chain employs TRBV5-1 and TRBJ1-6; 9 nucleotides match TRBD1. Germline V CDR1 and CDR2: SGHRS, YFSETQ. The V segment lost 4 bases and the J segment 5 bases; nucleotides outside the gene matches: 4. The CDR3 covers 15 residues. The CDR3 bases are TGCGCCAGCAGCATACAGGGGGCGGATAATTCACCCCTCCACTTT. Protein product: CASSIQGADNSPLHF. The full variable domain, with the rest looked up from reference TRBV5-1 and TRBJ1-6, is KAGVTQTPRYLIKTRGQQVTLSCSPISGHRSVSWYQQTPGQGLQFLFEYFSETQRNKGNFPGRFSGRQFSNSRSEMNVSTLELGDSALYLCASSIQGADNSPLHFGNGTRLTVT.

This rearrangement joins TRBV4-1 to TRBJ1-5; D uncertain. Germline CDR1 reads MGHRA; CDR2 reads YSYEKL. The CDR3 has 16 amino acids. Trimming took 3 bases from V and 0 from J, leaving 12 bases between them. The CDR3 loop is CASSHRVGYSNQPQHF. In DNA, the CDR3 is TGCGCCAGCAGCCACCGCGTCGGGTATAGCAATCAGCCCCAGCATTTT.

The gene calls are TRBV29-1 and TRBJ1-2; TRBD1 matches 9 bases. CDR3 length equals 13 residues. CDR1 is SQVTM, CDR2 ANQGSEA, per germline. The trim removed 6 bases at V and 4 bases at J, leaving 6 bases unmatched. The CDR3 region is CSVRDRAAYGYTF. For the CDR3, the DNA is TGCAGCGTCCGGGACAGGGCGGCCTATGGCTACACCTTC.

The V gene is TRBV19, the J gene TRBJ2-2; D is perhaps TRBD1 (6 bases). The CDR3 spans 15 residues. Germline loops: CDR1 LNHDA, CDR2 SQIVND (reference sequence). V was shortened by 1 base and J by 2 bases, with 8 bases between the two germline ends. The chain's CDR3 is CASSIVGGNTGELFF. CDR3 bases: TGTGCCAGTAGTATAGTTGGGGGCAACACCGGGGAGCTGTTTTTT.

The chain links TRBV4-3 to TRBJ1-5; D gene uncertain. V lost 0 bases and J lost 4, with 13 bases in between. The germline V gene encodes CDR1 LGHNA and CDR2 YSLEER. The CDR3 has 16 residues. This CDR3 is CASSQDLRGFNQPQHF. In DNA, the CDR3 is TGCGCCAGCAGCCAAGATCTCCGCGGGTTTAATCAGCCCCAGCATTTT.

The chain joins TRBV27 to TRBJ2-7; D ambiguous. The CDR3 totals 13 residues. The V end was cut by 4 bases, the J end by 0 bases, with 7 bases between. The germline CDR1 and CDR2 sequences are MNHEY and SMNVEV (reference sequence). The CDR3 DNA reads TGTGCCAGCAGTTGGGCGAGCTCCTACGAGCAGTACTTC. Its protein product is CASSWASSYEQYF.

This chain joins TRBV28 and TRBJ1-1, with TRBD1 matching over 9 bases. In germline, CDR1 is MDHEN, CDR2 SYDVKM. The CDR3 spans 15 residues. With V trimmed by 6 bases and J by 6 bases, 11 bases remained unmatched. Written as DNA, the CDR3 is TGTGCCAGCAGGATGACAGGGGGAAGTCGCGCTGAAGCTTTCTTT. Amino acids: CASRMTGGSRAEAFF.

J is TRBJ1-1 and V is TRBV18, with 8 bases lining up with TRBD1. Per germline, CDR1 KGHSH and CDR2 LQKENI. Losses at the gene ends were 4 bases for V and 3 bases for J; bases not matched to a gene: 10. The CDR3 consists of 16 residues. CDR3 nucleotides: TGTGCCAGCTCACTCTCTCAGGGGGCTTTTGACACTGAAGCTTTCTTT. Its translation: CASSLSQGAFDTEAFF.

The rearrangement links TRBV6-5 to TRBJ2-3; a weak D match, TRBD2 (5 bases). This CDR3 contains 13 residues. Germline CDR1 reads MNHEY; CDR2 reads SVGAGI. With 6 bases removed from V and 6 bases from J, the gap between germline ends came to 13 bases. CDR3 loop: CASSGERWDTQYF. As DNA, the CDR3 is TGTGCCAGCAGCGGGGAGAGGTGGGATACGCAGTATTTT.

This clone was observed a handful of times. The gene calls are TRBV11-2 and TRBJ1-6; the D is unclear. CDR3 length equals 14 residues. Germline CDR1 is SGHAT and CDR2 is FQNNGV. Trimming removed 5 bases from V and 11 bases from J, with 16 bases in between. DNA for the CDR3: TGTGCCAGCAGCATAGGTAATACCGGGCCACCCCTCCACTTT. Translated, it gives CASSIGNTGPPLHF.

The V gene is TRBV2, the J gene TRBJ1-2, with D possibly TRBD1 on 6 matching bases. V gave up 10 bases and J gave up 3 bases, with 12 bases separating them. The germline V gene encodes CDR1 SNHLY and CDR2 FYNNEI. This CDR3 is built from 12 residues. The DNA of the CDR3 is TGTGCCACCCTGGGACATGACTATGGCTACACCTTC. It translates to CATLGHDYGYTF.

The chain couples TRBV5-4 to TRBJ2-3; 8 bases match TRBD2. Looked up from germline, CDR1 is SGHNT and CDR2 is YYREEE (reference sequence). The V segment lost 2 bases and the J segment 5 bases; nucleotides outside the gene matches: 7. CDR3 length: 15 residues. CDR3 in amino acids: CASSFQRGSVDTQYF. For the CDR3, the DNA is TGTGCCAGCAGCTTTCAGCGGGGGTCGGTAGATACGCAGTATTTT. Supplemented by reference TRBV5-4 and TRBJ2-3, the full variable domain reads ETGVTQSPTHLIKTRGQQVTLRCSSQSGHNTVSWYQQALGQGPQFIFQYYREEENGRGNFPPRFSGLQFPNYSSELNVNALELDDSALYLCASSFQRGSVDTQYFGPGTRLTVL.

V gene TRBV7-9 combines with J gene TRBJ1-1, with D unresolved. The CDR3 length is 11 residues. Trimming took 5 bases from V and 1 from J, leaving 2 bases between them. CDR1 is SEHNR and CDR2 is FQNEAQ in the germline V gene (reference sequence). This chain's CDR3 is CASSQNTEAFF. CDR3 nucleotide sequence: TGTGCCAGCAGCCAGAACACTGAAGCTTTCTTT.

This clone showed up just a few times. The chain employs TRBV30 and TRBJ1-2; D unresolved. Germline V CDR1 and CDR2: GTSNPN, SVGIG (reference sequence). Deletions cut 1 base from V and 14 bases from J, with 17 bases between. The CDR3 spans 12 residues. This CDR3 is CAWSGEAAARTF. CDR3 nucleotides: TGTGCCTGGAGTGGGGAAGCCGCGGCCCGAACCTTC.

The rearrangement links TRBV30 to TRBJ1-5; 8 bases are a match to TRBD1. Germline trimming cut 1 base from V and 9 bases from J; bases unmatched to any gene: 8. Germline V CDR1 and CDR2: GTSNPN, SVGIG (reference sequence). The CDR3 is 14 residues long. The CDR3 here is CAWSASIGQGPQHF. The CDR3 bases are TGTGCCTGGAGTGCATCCATTGGACAGGGGCCCCAGCATTTT.

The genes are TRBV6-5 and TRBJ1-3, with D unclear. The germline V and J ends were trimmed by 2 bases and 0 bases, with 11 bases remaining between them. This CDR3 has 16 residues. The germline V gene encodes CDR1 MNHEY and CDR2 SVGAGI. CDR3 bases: TGTGCCAGCAGTTACGGCAGCTTCCTCTCTGGAAACACCATATATTTT. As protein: CASSYGSFLSGNTIYF.

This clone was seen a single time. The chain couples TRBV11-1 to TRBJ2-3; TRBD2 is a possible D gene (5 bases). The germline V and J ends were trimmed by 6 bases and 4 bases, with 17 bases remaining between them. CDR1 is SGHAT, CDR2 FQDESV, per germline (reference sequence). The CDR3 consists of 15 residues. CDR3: CASRKEWGAPDTQYF. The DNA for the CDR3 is TGTGCCAGCAGAAAAGAATGGGGAGCCCCAGATACGCAGTATTTT.

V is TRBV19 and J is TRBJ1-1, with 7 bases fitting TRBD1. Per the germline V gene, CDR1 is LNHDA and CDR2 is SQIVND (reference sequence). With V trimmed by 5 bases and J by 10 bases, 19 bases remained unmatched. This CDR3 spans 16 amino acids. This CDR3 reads CASSPYRGPPGEGAFF. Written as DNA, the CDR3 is TGTGCCAGTAGTCCCTACAGGGGTCCGCCGGGGGAGGGAGCTTTCTTT.

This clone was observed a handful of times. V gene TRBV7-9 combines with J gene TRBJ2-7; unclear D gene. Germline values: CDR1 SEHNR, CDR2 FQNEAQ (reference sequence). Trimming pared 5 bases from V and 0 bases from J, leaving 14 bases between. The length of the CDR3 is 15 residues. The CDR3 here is CASSPRTVSSYEQYF. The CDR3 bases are TGTGCCAGCAGCCCCAGGACCGTGAGCTCCTACGAGCAGTACTTC. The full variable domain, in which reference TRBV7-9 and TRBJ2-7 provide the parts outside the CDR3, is DTGVSQNPRHKITKRGQNVTFRCDPISEHNRLYWYRQTLGQGPEFLTYFQNEAQLEKSRLLSDRFSAERPKGSFSTLEIQRTEQGDSAMYLCASSPRTVSSYEQYFGPGTRLTVT.

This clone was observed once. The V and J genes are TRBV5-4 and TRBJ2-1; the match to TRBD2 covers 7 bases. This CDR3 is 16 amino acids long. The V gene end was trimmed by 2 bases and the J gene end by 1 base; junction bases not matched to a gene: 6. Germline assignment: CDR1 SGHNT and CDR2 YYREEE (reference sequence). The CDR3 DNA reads TGTGCCAGCAGCTTCAGTGGGGGGGGATCCTACAATGAGCAGTTCTTC. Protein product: CASSFSGGGSYNEQFF.

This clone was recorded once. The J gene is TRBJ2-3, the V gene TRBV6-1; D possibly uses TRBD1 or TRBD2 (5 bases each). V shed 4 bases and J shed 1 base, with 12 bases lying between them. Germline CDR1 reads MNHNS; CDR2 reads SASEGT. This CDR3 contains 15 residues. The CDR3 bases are TGTGCCAGCAGTGGTAGTGGGGGAGGCACAGATACGCAGTATTTT. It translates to CASSGSGGGTDTQYF.

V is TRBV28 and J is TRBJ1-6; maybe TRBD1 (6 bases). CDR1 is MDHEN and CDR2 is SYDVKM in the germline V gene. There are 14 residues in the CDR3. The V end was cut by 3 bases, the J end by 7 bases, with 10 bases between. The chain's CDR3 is CASSFRGGNSPLHF. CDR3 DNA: TGTGCCAGCAGTTTTCGAGGGGGGAATTCACCCCTCCACTTT. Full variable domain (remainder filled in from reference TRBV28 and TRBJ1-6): DVKVTQSSRYLVKRTGEKVFLECVQDMDHENMFWYRQDPGLGLRLIYFSYDVKMKEKGDIPEGYSVSREKKERFSLILESASTNQTSMYLCASSFRGGNSPLHFGNGTRLTVT.